This TCR beta chain was recovered during a study of CD8 T cells in Susac syndrome. V was pared by 6 bases and J by 6 bases, with 9 bases between. The CDR3 is 11 amino acids. Germline CDR1 and CDR2: SEHNR and FQNEAQ (reference sequence). CD8+ and CD4+ T cells taken from blood had their TCR beta sequenced. Isolation of CD8+ and CD4+ T cells was performed negatively, whereas enrichment of TEMRA cells was done by FACS. General observations from the study: It was acknowledged in the study that the number of individuals who were included in its TCR sequencing and HLA analysis was relatively small.

About this clonotype: As yet, its antigen is unknown.

Reverse transcription of roughly 0.45 to 1 ug RNA was performed with random hexamers. The TCR beta CDR3 was amplified by immunoSEQ multiplex PCR across 54 Vbeta, 13 Jbeta. Each CDR3 protein gets one entry after TCRdb re-called the immunoSEQ multiplex PCR reads with MiXCR. The table lists about 250,000 distinct CDR3 sequences, 85% to 95% of them singletons. The sequencing sample was made of CD4+ T cells from PBMCs. The gene calls are TRBV7-9 and TRBJ2-7; D remains ambiguous. This TCR derives from a human donor with multiple sclerosis. The CDR3 DNA sequence: TGTGCCAGCAGGGACGGACCCGAGCAGTACTTC. This encodes CASRDGPEQYF.